This T cell receptor (beta chain) originates from a study of blood T cell repertoires in COVID-19. Study summary: Acute-phase and convalescent COVID-19 samples originated in the United States, Italy and Spain. PBMCs, B-cell-depleted T cells, or T cells provided the cDNA or gDNA that made up the material.

This clone has a handful of counts. Germline trimming cut 4 bases from V and 3 bases from J; bases unmatched to any gene: 3. CDR3 length equals 13 residues. The germline V gene encodes CDR1 SQVTM and CDR2 ANQGSEA. Study processing details: Estimation of nucleated cell counts was performed using reference gene primer amplification. Here immunoSEQ multiplex PCR was the method, and the copy in TCRdb shows in-frame clones only, minus some. V and J calls and clone size follow that table, whereas D and trimming were derived from the DNA. The data hold 120,000 to 150,000 clones, with 85% to 90% observed a single time.

Sequencing was done on a sample of peripheral blood. V is TRBV29-1 and J is TRBJ2-7; 10 bases line up with TRBD1. This receptor was obtained from a man between 18 and 29 years old with COVID-19, enrolled during active disease. CDR3 DNA sequence: TGCAGCGTTGGGGGGACAGGGGACTACGAGCAGTACTTC. Its translation is CSVGGTGDYEQYF.